This T cell receptor (beta chain) was profiled in a study of blood T cell repertoires in COVID-19. Study-wide context: COVID-19 samples collected from the United States, Italy and Spain covered acute and convalescent phases. Nucleic acid was either cDNA or gDNA, and it came from T cells, B-cell-depleted T cells, or PBMCs.

Source study methods: Amplification with reference gene primers provided the estimates of nucleated cell counts. Only in-frame clones appear in the TCRdb table, and some are missing; sequencing was by immunoSEQ multiplex PCR. V and J calls and clone size follow that table, whereas D and trimming were derived from the DNA. The sample holds roughly 62,000 clones; approximately 82% are singletons and the top ten take roughly 4%. CDR3 length equals 15 residues. From germline, CDR1 is KGHDR and CDR2 SFDVKD. The V segment lost 4 bases and the J segment 1 base; nucleotides outside the gene matches: 3. The source of this sequence is a man aged 55 to 70 with acute or convalescent COVID-19. The material sequenced was peripheral blood. The V call is TRBV24-1, the J call TRBJ1-1; 9 positions match TRBD1. CDR3 residues: CATSDAGQGNTEAFF. For the CDR3, the DNA is TGTGCCACCAGTGACGCGGGACAGGGGAACACTGAAGCTTTCTTT.